This T cell receptor (beta chain) was obtained from a study of blood T cell repertoires in COVID-19. About the study: The United States, Italy and Spain supplied acute and convalescent COVID-19 samples.

Followed longitudinally, the Seattle patients had been enrolled during active infection. Method: immunoSEQ multiplex PCR; TCRdb's copy keeps in-frame clones and lacks some. The sample lists 200,000 to 300,000 clones, 81% occurring once. CDR1 and CDR2 (germline): MNHEY, SMNVEV (reference sequence). Trimming removed 5 bases at V and 0 bases at J, with 11 bases between. This CDR3 region has 15 residues. The chain recombines TRBV27 with TRBJ1-5; the D is unclear. Material: peripheral blood. The receptor's source is a woman older than 75 with COVID-19, enrolled during active disease. The CDR3 here is CASSPGVDSNQPQHF. The CDR3 DNA reads TGTGCCAGCAGTCCGGGAGTCGATAGCAATCAGCCCCAGCATTTT.